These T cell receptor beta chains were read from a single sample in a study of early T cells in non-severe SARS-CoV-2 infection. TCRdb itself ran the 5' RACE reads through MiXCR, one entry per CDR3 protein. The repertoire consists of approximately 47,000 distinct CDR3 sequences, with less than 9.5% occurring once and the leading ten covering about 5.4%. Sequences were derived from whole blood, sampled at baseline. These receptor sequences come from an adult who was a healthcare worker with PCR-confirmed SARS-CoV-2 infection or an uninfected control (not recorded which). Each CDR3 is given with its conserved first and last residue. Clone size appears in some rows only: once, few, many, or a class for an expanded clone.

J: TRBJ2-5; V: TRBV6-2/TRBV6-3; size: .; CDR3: CASSPGGTQETQYF
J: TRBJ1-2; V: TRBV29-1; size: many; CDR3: CSVGDRFYGYTF
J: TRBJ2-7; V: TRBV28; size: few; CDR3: CASRGQGAIYEQYF
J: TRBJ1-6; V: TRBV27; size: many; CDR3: CASSPLGGSPLHF
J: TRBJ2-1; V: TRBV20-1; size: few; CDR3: CSASAGLAGAPGSYNEQFF
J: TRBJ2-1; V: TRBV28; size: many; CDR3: CASSLYSGTADNEQFF
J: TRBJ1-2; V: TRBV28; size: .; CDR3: CASSKNGDYGYTF
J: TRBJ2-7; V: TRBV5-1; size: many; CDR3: CASSLANYEQYF
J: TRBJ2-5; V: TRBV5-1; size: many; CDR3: CASSGQTLQETQYF
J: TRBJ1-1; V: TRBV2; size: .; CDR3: CASSDVRTEAFF
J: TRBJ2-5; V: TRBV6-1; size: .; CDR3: CACYGEEETQYF
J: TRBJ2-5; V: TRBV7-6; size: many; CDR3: CASSPTGETQYF
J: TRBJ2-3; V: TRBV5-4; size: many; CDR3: CASSLRLAGGNTDTQYF
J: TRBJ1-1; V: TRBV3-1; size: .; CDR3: CASSQGGSTEAFF
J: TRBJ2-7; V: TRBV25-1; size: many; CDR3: CASTQSGSHEQYF
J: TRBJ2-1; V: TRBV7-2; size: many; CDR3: CASSPLVGGDYNEQFF
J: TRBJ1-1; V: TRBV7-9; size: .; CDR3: CASSPLLGRYTEAFF
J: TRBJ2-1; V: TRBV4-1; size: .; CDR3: CASSQVGTSGRSPYNEQFF
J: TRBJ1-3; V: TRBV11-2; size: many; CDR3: CASSPIRQTSGNTIYF
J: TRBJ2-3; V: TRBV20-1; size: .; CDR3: CSASPTAGETSTDTQYF
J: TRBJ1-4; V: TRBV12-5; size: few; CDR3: CASGIGQGNEKLFF
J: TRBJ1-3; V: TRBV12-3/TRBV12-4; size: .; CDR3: CASSHNRGANTIYF
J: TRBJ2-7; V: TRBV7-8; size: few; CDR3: CASSLQGPNYEQYF
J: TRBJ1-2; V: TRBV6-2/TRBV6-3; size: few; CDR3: CASSTPGPYGYTF
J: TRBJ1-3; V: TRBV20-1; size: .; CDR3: CSARDSSTGNTIYF
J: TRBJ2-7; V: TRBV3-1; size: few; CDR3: CASSNRAYEQYF
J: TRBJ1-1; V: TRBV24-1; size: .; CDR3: CATKTKPQQVRVFF
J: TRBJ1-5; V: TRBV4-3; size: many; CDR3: CASSQDFGQSNQPQHF
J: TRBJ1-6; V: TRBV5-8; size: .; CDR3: CASSAGQGLIRSPLHF
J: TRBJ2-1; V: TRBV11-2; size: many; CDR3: CASSYRDNEQFF
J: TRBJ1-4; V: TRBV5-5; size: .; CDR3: CASSPRPGQENEKLFF
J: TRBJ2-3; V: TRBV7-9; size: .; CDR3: CASSSGTSGRAGFTDTQYF
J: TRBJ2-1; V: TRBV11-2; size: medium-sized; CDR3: CASSLARQDEEQFF
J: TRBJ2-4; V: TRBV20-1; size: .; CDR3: CSASEDSLAKNIQYF
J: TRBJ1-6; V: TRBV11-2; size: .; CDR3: CASSLHPRRTTIDSPLHF
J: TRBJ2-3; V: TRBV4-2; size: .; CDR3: CASSQGTGSFTDTQYF
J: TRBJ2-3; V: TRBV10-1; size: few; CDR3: CASRRESTDTQYF
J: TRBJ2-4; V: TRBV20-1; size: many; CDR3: CSARDPGSVLAKNIQYF
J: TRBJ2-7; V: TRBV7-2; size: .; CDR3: CASSLGSGVGAYEQYF
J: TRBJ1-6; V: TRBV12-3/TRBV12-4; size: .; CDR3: CASSLSDSPLHF
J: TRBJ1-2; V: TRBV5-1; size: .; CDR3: CASSLGGLLEHGYTF
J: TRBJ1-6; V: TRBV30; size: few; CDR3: CARMTGYNSPLHF
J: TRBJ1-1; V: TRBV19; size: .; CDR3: CASMMNTEAFF
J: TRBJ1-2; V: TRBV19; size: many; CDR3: CASSSDRGIYGYTF
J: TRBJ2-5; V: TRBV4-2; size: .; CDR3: CASSQAGPQETQYF
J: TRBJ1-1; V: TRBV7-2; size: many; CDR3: CASSTRLMNTEAFF
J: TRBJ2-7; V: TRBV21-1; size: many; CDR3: CASSKVKKSLDNSYEQYF
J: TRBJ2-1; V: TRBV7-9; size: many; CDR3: CASSPSGGWNEQFF